This T cell receptor beta chain originates from a study of CD4 T cells in relation to SARS-CoV-2 and coronaviruses. On the study more broadly: ViraFEST: approximately 10-day antigen culture of PBMCs, then TCR beta CDR3 sequencing. No peptide or an HIV-1 Nef peptide pool served as negative control. Study results and caveats: No donor gave both pre-pandemic and post-infection samples.

With respect to this clone: The target antigen is unknown.

The table came from immunoSEQ multiplex PCR; TCRdb's copy has only in-frame clones and leaves some out. The sample has about 24,000 clones, around 74% seen once. CDR1 is SNHLY and CDR2 is FYNNEI in the germline V gene. There are 14 residues in the CDR3. V was shortened by 4 bases and J by 8 bases, with 15 bases between the two germline ends. Before the COVID-19 pandemic, during about 2011-2019, CD4+ T cells were taken from unexposed donors. CD4+ T cells were isolated from the cells after about nine days of culture. PBMCs were plated at fewer than 2.5 million per well in IL-2-containing medium. The sequenced sample was CD4+ T cells from PBMCs, cultured in vitro. The chain couples TRBV2 to TRBJ1-5; tentatively, D is TRBD1 (5 bases). The sequence was collected from a human donor in good health. The CDR3 sequence: CASSGFQGGEPQHF. The DNA for the CDR3 is TGTGCCAGCAGTGGGTTTCAGGGAGGTGAGCCCCAGCATTTT.